The 10 T cell receptor beta chains listed next were all sequenced from one sample in a study of type 1 regulatory T cells. TCRdb itself ran the reads through MiXCR, one entry per CDR3 protein. The table includes about 62,000 distinct CDR3 sequences, 62% detected once. These receptors' targets are unknown. The material sequenced was cultured non-Tr1 T cells, either the whole culture or a sorted T cell fraction (not recorded which). Receptors originate from a human donor in good health.

This clonotype appeared a single time. V and J are TRBV10-2 and TRBJ2-5, with D possibly TRBD2 on 5 matching bases. V gave up 7 bases and J gave up 5 bases, with 20 bases separating them. Per the germline V gene, CDR1 is WSHSY and CDR2 is SAAADI. There are 15 residues in the CDR3. CDR3: CASNDGKRRDETQYF. For the CDR3, the DNA is TGCGCCAGCAATGACGGGAAACGCCGCGATGAGACCCAGTACTTC.

The chain employs TRBV7-2 and TRBJ1-3, with no clear D. Trimming removed 8 bases from V and 0 bases from J, with 5 bases in between. The length of the CDR3 is 12 residues. Germline V lookup: CDR1 SGHTA, CDR2 FQGNSA. The CDR3 protein is CASGHSGNTIYF. The CDR3 DNA reads as TGTGCCAGCGGGCACTCTGGAAACACCATATATTTT.

The chain recombines TRBV30 with TRBJ2-1; D is unresolved. This CDR3 comprises 16 residues. Germline CDR1 reads GTSNPN; CDR2 reads SVGIG (reference sequence). V was cut by 1 base and J by 9 bases, with 22 bases left in between. The CDR3 DNA sequence: TGTGCCTGGAGTGGAGAGGCAGGCTTAGTAGGTAGTGAGCAGTTCTTC. Its translation is CAWSGEAGLVGSEQFF.

The rearrangement links TRBV12-3 or TRBV12-4 to TRBJ2-2; a weak D match, TRBD2 (6 bases). CDR3 length: 15 residues. The V gene lost 6 bases and the J gene lost 1 base, with 12 bases spanning the gap. CDR3 sequence reads: CASSLNSGNTGELFF. In nucleotides, the CDR3 is TGTGCCAGCAGCCTGAATAGCGGGAACACCGGGGAGCTGTTTTTT.

This chain links TRBV12-3 or TRBV12-4 with TRBJ2-1, with 9 bases matching TRBD2. V was pared by 4 bases and J by 8 bases, with 12 bases of the junction left unmatched. The CDR3 contains 16 residues. In nucleotides, the CDR3 is TGTGCCAGCAGTTCCTTAGCGGGAGTAGGGGGCTATGAGCAGTTCTTC. As protein: CASSSLAGVGGYEQFF.

The V call is TRBV4-1, the J call TRBJ2-5; 8 bases fit TRBD1. Losses at the gene ends were 2 bases for V and 7 bases for J; bases not matched to a gene: 6. This CDR3 is 14 amino acids long. Germline V CDR1 and CDR2: MGHRA, YSYEKL. The CDR3 DNA reads as TGCGCCAGCAGCCAACCGGACAGGGCCCGGACCCAGTACTTC. It yields the protein CASSQPDRARTQYF.

This clonotype is classed as medium-sized. The chain joins TRBV2 to TRBJ2-7, with unresolved D. Trimming cost V 1 base and J 0 bases, with 7 bases left between them. This CDR3 comprises 14 residues. Germline V gene data show CDR1 as SNHLY and CDR2 as FYNNEI. In DNA, the CDR3 is TGTGCCAGCAGTGAAGGCAGCCTCTCCTACGAGCAGTACTTC. Translating gives CASSEGSLSYEQYF.

The genes are TRBV6-1 and TRBJ1-5, with unresolved D. This CDR3 has 13 amino acids. V was cut by 9 bases and J by 3 bases, with 12 bases left in between. CDR1 and CDR2 from the germline V gene are MNHNS and SASEGT. The CDR3 coding sequence is TGTGCCAGTTGTGAGGTGTACAATCAGCCCCAGCATTTT. Protein product: CASCEVYNQPQHF.

Written as DNA, the CDR3 is TGTGCCAGCAGTTGGGCGGGAGAGGAGACCCAGTACTTC. Translation gives CASSWAGEETQYF. The chain employs TRBV2 and TRBJ2-5, with 7 nucleotides matching TRBD2. With V trimmed by 5 bases and J by 5 bases, 5 bases remained unmatched. Germline V gene lookup returns CDR1 SNHLY and CDR2 FYNNEI. The CDR3 spans 13 residues.

The V call is TRBV7-9, the J call TRBJ2-7; maybe TRBD2 (5 bases). CDR3 length: 16 amino acids. Trimming removed 5 bases from V and 0 bases from J, with 17 bases in between. Germline lookup yields CDR1 SEHNR and CDR2 FQNEAQ (reference sequence). CDR3 DNA sequence: TGTGCCAGCAGCCTCTTTGGTAGCGCCCTCTCCTACGAGCAGTACTTC. Protein sequence: CASSLFGSALSYEQYF.